Listed below are T cell receptor beta chains from one sample, sequenced in a study of CXCR3-negative and CXCR3-positive naive CD8 T cells. TCRdb re-called the 5' RACE reads and shows each CDR3 protein once, DNA omitted. This table lists about 150,000 distinct CDR3 sequences. The sample comprised naive CXCR3+ CD8+ T cells from blood. The receptor source for this set is a human donor in good health. Some clones in this sample may be carry-over from other donors' samples. CDR3s include the opening cysteine and the closing phenylalanine or tryptophan. Not all rows give a size; the values are once, few, many and, for expanded clones, a class.

V	size	J	CDR3
TRBV18	-	TRBJ2-5	CASSPGQGETQYF
TRBV10-3	-	TRBJ1-2	CAISDWDASYGYTF
TRBV7-9	-	TRBJ2-1	CASTIGAGSPFF
TRBV7-8	-	TRBJ1-1	CASSLRGRDTEAFF
TRBV7-2	-	TRBJ1-5	CASSPGGTQPQHF
TRBV14	-	TRBJ2-7	CASSPQGYEQYF
TRBV29-1	-	TRBJ1-1	CSGSGHMNTEAFF
TRBV29-1	-	TRBJ2-1	CSDTDQSTAYNEQFF
TRBV9	-	TRBJ2-7	CASSVGTGAYEQYF
TRBV2	-	TRBJ1-4	CASRAQGVASEKLFF
TRBV29-1	-	TRBJ2-1	CSDQTGNNEQFF
TRBV10-3	-	TRBJ2-1	CAIRGTSGAGIHNEQFF
TRBV2	-	TRBJ2-5	CASSYRDSLQETQYF
TRBV27	-	TRBJ2-7	CASSLGGGVHEQYF
TRBV28	-	TRBJ2-1	CASSLSGLSYNEQFF
TRBV19	-	TRBJ2-7	CASSPQTGSSYEQYF
TRBV29-1	-	TRBJ2-7	CSVGRSSYEQYF
TRBV7-9	-	TRBJ1-1	CASSDFTGNLGLNTEAFF
TRBV19	-	TRBJ2-1	CASSRDSYNEQFF
TRBV9	-	TRBJ2-6	CASSVGDIYSGANVLTF
TRBV28	-	TRBJ2-7	CASSFRGASYEQYF
TRBV7-6	medium-sized	TRBJ1-1	CASSLESGVYTEAFF
TRBV10-3	-	TRBJ1-1	CAISESRDRNTEAFF
TRBV12-5	-	TRBJ1-2	CASGLVGQANYGYTF
TRBV30	-	TRBJ2-7	CAWSVGTALGPGFYEQYF
TRBV7-9	-	TRBJ1-3	CASSLYVNTIYF
TRBV28	-	TRBJ2-7	CASSPFPSTGLTYEQYF
TRBV6-2/TRBV6-3	-	TRBJ2-5	CASSYSTHRDRAPIDLQETQYF
TRBV28	-	TRBJ2-2	CASSSQDRPPNTGELFF
TRBV12-3/TRBV12-4	-	TRBJ2-7	CASSLSTGDHQTYEQYF
TRBV18	-	TRBJ2-7	CASSPEDNYEQYF
TRBV7-9	-	TRBJ1-1	CASSLAEGQLGSTEAFF
TRBV28	-	TRBJ2-1	CASTQQGAAYNEQFF
TRBV7-9	-	TRBJ2-1	CASSLVTAGGNEQFF
TRBV5-1	-	TRBJ2-7	CASSWNDRRYEQYF
TRBV7-9	-	TRBJ2-4	CASSPPLVDIQYF
TRBV20-1	-	TRBJ2-1	CSARDRDRANNEQFF
TRBV12-5	-	TRBJ2-3	CASGLWDREEDTQYF
TRBV5-6	-	TRBJ2-3	CASRPGPGARTDTQYF
TRBV12-3/TRBV12-4	-	TRBJ2-3	CASSLRGTDTQYF
TRBV27	-	TRBJ2-7	CASSFTPSYEQYF
TRBV2	-	TRBJ2-5	CASSGLAGGQETQYF
TRBV20-1	-	TRBJ1-1	CSAPGQNTEAFF
TRBV6-5	-	TRBJ2-1	CASSYSNLAYNEQFF
TRBV29-1	-	TRBJ2-3	CSVEWAGGGTDTQYF
TRBV11-1	-	TRBJ2-3	CASSFPRGRTTDTQYF
TRBV29-1	-	TRBJ2-5	CSVELAGAGETQYF
TRBV30	-	TRBJ1-3	CAWIDSSGNTIYF
TRBV7-9	-	TRBJ1-1	CASSLDKMGGDTEAFF
TRBV28	-	TRBJ2-3	CASSLLTGGPDTQYF
TRBV24-1	-	TRBJ2-3	CATSDHLSGDTQYF